The 18 T cell receptor beta chains below were found in one sample sequenced in a study of T cells in women clearing cervical HPV infection. Some clones are missing from TCRdb's copy, which holds only in-frame ones; the method was immunoSEQ multiplex PCR. Its listing shows 25,000 to 30,000 clones. The sample taken for sequencing was blood buffy coat. These receptors were collected from a woman between 18 and 75 years old with a cervical HPV16 infection that either progressed to CIN3+ or cleared (not recorded which).

Remarks on this clone: The sequenced fragment ends 3 residues before the CDR3 boundary, so the rest is inferred from the germline J gene. This chain uses TRBV6-2 or TRBV6-3 with TRBJ1-2; D is unresolved. The CDR3 has 13 amino acids. V dropped 4 bases and J dropped 4 bases, with 10 bases sitting between them. From germline, CDR1 is MNHEY and CDR2 SVGEGT. CDR3 DNA (partial): TGTGCCAGCAGTTTTCGGGGAGCCTATGGC. This codes for CASSFRGAYG. In full, the CDR3 is CASSFRGAYGYTF.

As regards this clone: The read ends 3 residues before the CDR3 terminus; that terminus is restored from the germline J gene. The chain is built from TRBV5-1 and TRBJ1-1, with a tentative D call TRBD1 (6 bases). CDR1 and CDR2 (germline): SGHRS, YFSETQ. The CDR3 is made up of 14 amino acids. CDR3 sequence reads: CASSLGGGRGGAFF. The sequenced part of the CDR3 DNA is TGCGCCAGCAGCTTGGGTGGGGGCAGGGGAGGA. The complete variable domain, with remaining parts taken from reference TRBV5-1 and TRBJ1-1, reads KAGVTQTPRYLIKTRGQQVTLSCSPISGHRSVSWYQQTPGQGLQFLFEYFSETQRNKGNFPGRFSGRQFSNSRSEMNVSTLELGDSALYLCASSLGGGRGGAFFGQGTRLTVV.

Turning to this clone: The read terminates 3 residues ahead of where the CDR3 ends, so the germline J gene completes it. This rearrangement joins TRBV5-1 to TRBJ2-4, with D tentatively TRBD1 (5 bases). The CDR3 length is 13 residues. The germline V gene has CDR1 SGHRS and CDR2 YFSETQ. The ends were cut back, 0 bases at V and 7 bases at J, with 8 bases in the middle. CDR3 sequence: CASSLDRPNIQYF. The part of the CDR3 DNA that was read is TGCGCCAGCAGCTTGGACAGGCCTAACATT. The complete variable domain, with remaining parts taken from reference TRBV5-1 and TRBJ2-4, reads KAGVTQTPRYLIKTRGQQVTLSCSPISGHRSVSWYQQTPGQGLQFLFEYFSETQRNKGNFPGRFSGRQFSNSRSEMNVSTLELGDSALYLCASSLDRPNIQYFGAGTRLSVL.

Comments on this clone: The observed sequence ends 3 residues before the CDR3 terminus, with the missing tail filled in from the germline J gene. The chain has TRBV11-3 and TRBJ2-5; no clear D. Trimming took off 6 bases at V and 4 bases at J, with 9 bases between the two ends. Per germline, CDR1 SGHNT and CDR2 YENEEA. The length of the CDR3 is 12 residues. The CDR3 bases that were read are TGTGCCAGCAGTTCCGCCGGAGAGACC. Translating it yields CASSSAGET. The whole CDR3 reads CASSSAGETQYF.

Comment on this clone: The read falls 3 residues short of the CDR3 end, and the missing part is taken from the germline J gene. The rearrangement links TRBV7-6 to TRBJ2-7, with 8 positions matching TRBD2. Germline loops: CDR1 SGHVS, CDR2 FNYEAQ. The CDR3 is 14 amino acids. V lost 1 base, J lost 5 bases, and 4 bases stayed unmatched. CDR3 in amino acids: CASSLDGGRHEQYF. The CDR3 DNA, read in part, is TGTGCCAGCAGCTTAGACGGCGGGAGGCACGAG. Filled out from reference TRBV7-6 and TRBJ2-7, the complete variable domain reads GAGVSQSPRYKVTKRGQDVALRCDPISGHVSLYWYRQALGQGPEFLTYFNYEAQQDKSGLPNDRFSAERPEGSISTLTIQRTEQRDSAMYRCASSLDGGRHEQYFGPGTRLTVT.

Details on this clone: Read coverage stops 3 residues before the CDR3 terminus; the germline J gene supplies the remainder. J is TRBJ1-1 and V is TRBV29-1, with a tentative D call TRBD1 (5 bases). Trimming took off 7 bases at V and 6 bases at J, with 15 bases between the two ends. Germline CDR1 is SQVTM and CDR2 is ANQGSEA. The CDR3 runs 12 residues. The CDR3 DNA, read in part, is TGCAGCGCCCTGGGGCAGGGCGCTGAA. It is translated as CSALGQGAE. The whole CDR3 protein is CSALGQGAEAFF. The full variable domain, with the rest looked up from reference TRBV29-1 and TRBJ1-1, is SAVISQKPSRDICQRGTSLTIQCQVDSQVTMMFWYRQQPGQSLTLIATANQGSEATYESGFVIDKFPISRPNLTFSTLTVSNMSPEDSSIYLCSALGQGAEAFFGQGTRLTVV.

Concerning this clone itself: The read is 3 residues too short to cover the CDR3 end, so that end is filled in from the germline J gene. The chain is built from TRBV12-3 or TRBV12-4 and TRBJ1-6, with TRBD1 matching over 8 bases. Trimming took 4 bases from V and 12 from J; bases not matched to a gene: 14. This CDR3 is built from 16 residues. CDR3 sequence: CASSSSPGTGTLPLHF. Incomplete CDR3 DNA: TGTGCCAGCAGTTCGAGCCCCGGGACAGGAACGCTACCC.

A note on this clone: The read terminates 3 residues before the CDR3 end, so the remaining end is supplied by the germline J gene. V usage is TRBV12-3 or TRBV12-4 and J usage is TRBJ2-7, with a weak D call TRBD1 (6 bases). The CDR3 spans 14 residues. Trimming shortened V by 6 bases and J by 0 bases, and 12 bases separated the two germline ends. The covered CDR3 bases are TGTGCCAGCAGCCCGACAGGTCTCTCCTACGAG. Its protein is CASSPTGLSYE. The whole CDR3 sequence is CASSPTGLSYEQYF.

Of note for this clone: The read halts 3 residues ahead of the CDR3 end, with the missing end drawn from the germline J gene. The chain is built from TRBV4-1 and TRBJ1-1; tentative D call: TRBD1 (5 bases). The CDR3 runs to 17 residues. The V gene's germline CDR1 is MGHRA and CDR2 YSYEKL. V was clipped by 0 bases and J by 1 base, with 15 bases between them. The sequenced part of the CDR3 DNA is TGCGCCAGCAGCCAAGACCCTGACAGCTATAGGAACACTGAA. Residues: CASSQDPDSYRNTE. The full CDR3 protein is CASSQDPDSYRNTEAFF.

A word on this clone: Read sequence stops 3 residues before the CDR3 end, and the germline J gene provides the missing end. V and J are TRBV7-9 and TRBJ2-7; the match to TRBD1 covers 8 bases. The V gene end was trimmed by 4 bases and the J gene end by 5 bases; junction bases not matched to a gene: 4. This CDR3 spans 13 amino acids. The V gene's germline CDR1 is SEHNR and CDR2 FQNEAQ (reference sequence). CDR3 in amino acids: CASSSDRGDEQYF. The sequenced CDR3 bases are TGTGCCAGCAGCTCCGACAGGGGTGACGAG.

Points on this clone: The read gets to within 3 residues of the CDR3 end, and the germline J gene fills in the rest. This chain links TRBV2 with TRBJ2-1, with 10 bases aligning to TRBD2. Germline-derived CDR1 and CDR2 are SNHLY and FYNNEI. With 10 bases clipped from V and 6 bases from J, the junction kept 6 bases outside the gene matches. The CDR3 length is 13 residues. CDR3 region: CAILAGEVNEQFF. The covered CDR3 bases are TGTGCCATTCTAGCGGGAGAAGTCAATGAG.

Of note for this clone: Sequencing ends 3 residues short of the CDR3 end; the germline J gene provides the rest. The rearrangement joins TRBV14 to TRBJ2-1, with TRBD2 as a possible D gene (6 bases). The germline CDR1 and CDR2 sequences are SGHDN and FVKESK. The V end was cut by 4 bases, the J end by 7 bases, with 14 bases between. The CDR3 is 14 amino acids. The CDR3 spells CASSPRAGLNEQFF. The sequenced part of the CDR3 DNA is TGTGCCAGCAGCCCTAGGGCGGGGTTGAATGAG.

Note on this clone: From the germline J gene comes the end of the CDR3, since the read stops 3 residues before it. This chain connects TRBV5-1 to TRBJ2-1, with 8 bases that match TRBD2. The CDR3 length is 17 residues. V gave up 4 bases and J gave up 6 bases; unmatched junction bases: 15. CDR1 is SGHRS and CDR2 is YFSETQ in the germline V gene. CDR3 loop: CASSLSSGRPSPNEQFF. CDR3 DNA, as far as it was read: TGCGCCAGCAGCCTCAGCAGCGGGAGACCCAGCCCCAATGAG.

A note on this clone: The read terminates 3 residues before the CDR3 end, so the remaining end is supplied by the germline J gene. The rearrangement uses TRBV19 and TRBJ2-3; D ambiguous. The CDR3 consists of 13 residues. Between the trimmed V and J ends, which lost 6 bases and 4 bases, there was a span of 11 bases. Germline CDR1 is LNHDA and CDR2 is SQIVND (reference sequence). The CDR3 sequence: CASSLGLADTQYF. The sequenced part of the CDR3 DNA is TGTGCCAGTAGCCTGGGCTTGGCAGATACG.

The covered CDR3 bases are TGTGCCAGCGTGGACAGGATGACCTACGAG. It specifies CASVDRMTYE. Given in full, the CDR3 is CASVDRMTYEQYF. J is TRBJ2-7 and V is TRBV2, with TRBD1 matching 7 bases. Coverage ceases 3 residues before the CDR3 finishes, and the germline J gene fills in the end. In germline, CDR1 is SNHLY, CDR2 FYNNEI. Germline trimming cut 8 bases from V and 2 bases from J; bases unmatched to any gene: 6. The CDR3 is 13 amino acids. Filled out from reference TRBV2 and TRBJ2-7, the complete variable domain reads EPEVTQTPSHQVTQMGQEVILRCVPISNHLYFYWYRQILGQKVEFLVSFYNNEISEKSEIFDDQFSVERPDGSNFTLKIRSTKLEDSAMYFCASVDRMTYEQYFGPGTRLTVT.

With respect to this clone: The read gets to within 3 residues of the CDR3 end, and the germline J gene fills in the rest. This chain links TRBV7-2 with TRBJ2-7; 11 positions match TRBD2. V lost 4 bases and J lost 2; bases outside the gene matches: 4. The germline V gene encodes CDR1 SGHTA and CDR2 FQGNSA. The CDR3 contains 15 residues. Incomplete CDR3 DNA: TGTGCCAGCAGCTCTCCTAGCGGGGGGCCCTACGAG. It specifies CASSSPSGGPYE. The full CDR3 is CASSSPSGGPYEQYF. Variable domain in full (rest from reference TRBV7-2 and TRBJ2-7): GAGVSQSPSNKVTEKGKDVELRCDPISGHTALYWYRQSLGQGLEFLIYFQGNSAPDKSGLPSDRFSAERTGGSVSTLTIQRTQQEDSAVYLCASSSPSGGPYEQYFGPGTRLTVT.

With respect to this clone: With the read ending 3 residues before the CDR3 end, the germline J gene is used to fill in that end. This sequence joins TRBV15 and TRBJ2-7; D possibly corresponds to TRBD2 (7 bases). The CDR3 has 16 amino acids. In germline, CDR1 is LNHNV, CDR2 YYDKDF (reference sequence). The V and J ends lost 1 base and 4 bases respectively, with 17 bases between them. This chain's CDR3 is CATSRGVWGGTYEQYF. The sequenced part of the CDR3 DNA is TGTGCCACCAGCAGAGGGGTTTGGGGGGGCACTTACGAG.

This chain's CDR3 is CASSTQGASYEQYF. The part of the CDR3 DNA that was read is TGTGCCAGCAGCACACAGGGGGCGTCCTACGAG. V and J are TRBV11-2 and TRBJ2-7; TRBD1 matches 9 bases. The observed sequence ends 3 residues before the CDR3 terminus, with the missing tail filled in from the germline J gene. CDR1 and CDR2 (germline): SGHAT, FQNNGV. The V segment lost 5 bases and the J segment 1 base; nucleotides outside the gene matches: 3. The CDR3 has 14 amino acids.